This TCR beta chain appears in the sequencing data of a study of a mutant IDH1 vaccine in newly diagnosed glioma. About the research overall: Scheduled for weeks 1, 3, 5, 7, 11, 15, 19 and 23, eight vaccinations were given to patients. Initiation of the vaccine course occurred 4-6 weeks after radiotherapy alone, or alongside temozolomide cycles. Broader study findings: Across multiple MHC alleles, 80% to 95% of patients had vaccine-induced responses.

Noted time point: week 23, last vaccination. It was 300 ug of mutant IDH1 20-mer peptide that made up each vaccine dose, given with topical imiquimod. New IDH1-mutant, ATRX-lost WHO grade 3 or 4 astrocytomas occurred in donors. Comment on this clone: The target antigen is unknown.

Generated by immunoSEQ multiplex PCR, the TCRdb table keeps only in-frame clones and is missing some. The repertoire consists of roughly 10,000 clones, with around 89% occurring once and the leading ten covering roughly 5.6%. V lost 1 base, J lost 3 bases, and 10 bases lay in between. This CDR3 has 15 amino acids. CDR1 and CDR2 from the germline V gene are SGHRS and YFSETQ. The TCR sequence derives from a middle-aged woman with glioma. Some clones in this sample may be carry-over from other donors' samples. The material was PBMCs, obtained from a glioma patient whose treatment included an IDH1 peptide vaccine. The chain has TRBV5-1 and TRBJ2-2; D is unresolved. CDR3 in DNA: TGCGCCAGCAGCTTGATTGTTCGAGACACCGGGGAGCTGTTTTTT. Its translation: CASSLIVRDTGELFF.